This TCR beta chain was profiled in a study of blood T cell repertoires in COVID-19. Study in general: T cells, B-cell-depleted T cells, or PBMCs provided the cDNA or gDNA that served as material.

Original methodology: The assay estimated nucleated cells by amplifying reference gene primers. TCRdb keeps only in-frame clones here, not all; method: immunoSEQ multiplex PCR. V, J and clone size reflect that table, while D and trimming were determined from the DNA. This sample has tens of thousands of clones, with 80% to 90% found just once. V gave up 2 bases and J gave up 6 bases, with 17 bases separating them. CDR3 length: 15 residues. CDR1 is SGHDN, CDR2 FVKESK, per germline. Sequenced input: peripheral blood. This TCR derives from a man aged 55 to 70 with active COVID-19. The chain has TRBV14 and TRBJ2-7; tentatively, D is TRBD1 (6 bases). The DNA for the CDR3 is TGTGCCAGCAGCCAATTGACTCAGGGGTACGGCGAGCAGTACTTC. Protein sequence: CASSQLTQGYGEQYF.